These 19 T cell receptor beta chains were sequenced from one sample in a study of Graves' ophthalmopathy and Graves' hyperthyroidism. The authors amplified TCR beta CDR3 regions, and they did so from RNA transcripts for repertoire sequencing. First-round RT-PCR used HTBI primers; second-round multiplex PCR followed. MiXCR was run by TCRdb on the multiplex PCR reads, yielding one entry per CDR3 protein. The sample shows over a million distinct CDR3 sequences, 35% to 40% of them seen only once. What was sequenced was peripheral blood or thyroid tissue (not recorded which). The receptors derive from an adult man with Graves' hyperthyroidism.

This clonotype was seen at least ten times. The rearrangement uses TRBV20-1 and TRBJ1-2; D is possibly TRBD1 (5 bases). V lost 4 bases to trimming and J lost 8 bases, with 14 bases between them. Looked up from germline, CDR1 is DFQATT and CDR2 is SNEGSKA (reference sequence). CDR3 length equals 12 residues. The CDR3 DNA follows: TGCAGTGCTAAGGGGATGGGTGCGGGCTACACCTTC. Translation gives CSAKGMGAGYTF.

This clonotype was picked up many times. This sequence joins TRBV20-1 and TRBJ1-2; TRBD1 matches at 7 bases. CDR3 length equals 13 residues. With 6 bases clipped from V and 3 bases from J, the junction kept 7 bases outside the gene matches. Per germline, CDR1 DFQATT and CDR2 SNEGSKA (reference sequence). DNA for the CDR3: TGCAGTGCCAAGGGTCAGGGGGACTATGGCTACACCTTC. This sequence encodes CSAKGQGDYGYTF.

This clonotype has just a few counts. V usage is TRBV3-1 and J usage is TRBJ1-4; D perhaps matches TRBD1 (5 bases). Germline values: CDR1 LGHDT, CDR2 YNNKEL (reference sequence). Deletions cut 1 base from V and 13 bases from J, with 16 bases between. The CDR3 runs to 14 residues. This CDR3 is CASSQGELRGGLFF. DNA of the CDR3: TGTGCCAGCAGCCAAGGGGAGTTACGTGGGGGACTGTTTTTT.

This chain links TRBV7-9 with TRBJ2-2, with 8 bases aligning to TRBD2. The CDR3 loop spans 16 amino acids. CDR1 is SEHNR and CDR2 is FQNEAQ in the germline V gene (reference sequence). V shed 1 base and J 6 bases; nucleotides not matched to a gene: 7. Here the CDR3 reads CASSLVELAESGELFF. The CDR3 DNA reads as TGTGCCAGCAGCTTAGTGGAACTAGCGGAGTCCGGGGAGCTGTTTTTT.

This clonotype appeared many times. V is TRBV10-3 and J is TRBJ1-3, with D possibly TRBD1 on 6 matching bases. Per germline, CDR1 ENHRY and CDR2 SYGVKD. CDR3 length equals 14 residues. Trimming took off 10 bases at V and 1 base at J, with 14 bases between the two ends. The DNA for the CDR3 is TGTGCCACCCGGGGGCAGGGGTCTGGAAACACCATATATTTT. This gives the protein CATRGQGSGNTIYF.

The chain links TRBV10-3 to TRBJ1-2, with D unclear. Trimming shortened V by 10 bases and J by 8 bases, and 32 bases separated the two germline ends. Germline V lookup: CDR1 ENHRY, CDR2 SYGVKD. The CDR3 consists of 17 residues. In DNA, the CDR3 is TGTGCCAGCAAGTTCGGCGTGGGCGGTGACTTAGAGGTGGGCTACACCTTC. Protein sequence: CASKFGVGGDLEVGYTF.

J is TRBJ2-7 and V is TRBV7-2; 9 bases line up with TRBD2. The CDR3 length is 16 residues. Germline assignment: CDR1 SGHTA and CDR2 FQGNSA. V lost 0 bases and J lost 3; bases outside the gene matches: 6. DNA for the CDR3: TGTGCCAGCAGCTTAGCGGCAGCGGGAGGTCGCTACGAGCAGTACTTC. As protein: CASSLAAAGGRYEQYF.

This clonotype was seen many times. This chain joins TRBV12-3 or TRBV12-4 and TRBJ1-2, with 10 nucleotides matching TRBD1. Trimming removed 9 bases from V and 6 bases from J; junction bases left unmatched: 7. The CDR3 loop spans 13 amino acids. CDR3 sequence (DNA): TGTGCCAGTCGGGACAGGGGATACCATGGCTACACCTTC. Amino acid sequence: CASRDRGYHGYTF.

This clonotype has only a few counts. The chain carries TRBV28 and TRBJ1-2; D is possibly TRBD1 (6 bases). This CDR3 spans 15 amino acids. V was clipped by 6 bases and J by 2 bases, with 16 bases between them. Germline V lookup: CDR1 MDHEN, CDR2 SYDVKM. CDR3 DNA: TGTGCCAGCAGACCCACGAGGACAGTAAACTATGGCTACACCTTC. It encodes CASRPTRTVNYGYTF.

This chain joins TRBV5-6 and TRBJ1-4, with D possibly TRBD1 on 6 matching bases. CDR3 length: 24 amino acids. Trimming stripped 4 bases from V and 15 bases from J, with 52 bases between. Per the germline V gene, CDR1 is SGHDT and CDR2 is YYEEEE. The CDR3 DNA follows: TGTGCCAGCAGCCTCCGACCCACAGGGTCGGAGGCTGCTGGCACAGACCGGGGCCCGGCGCGTTTGTTTTTT. Protein sequence: CASSLRPTGSEAAGTDRGPARLFF.

This clonotype was recorded at least ten times. V is TRBV7-2 and J is TRBJ1-2; D unclear. V gave up 3 bases and J gave up 4 bases, with 15 bases separating them. The V gene's germline CDR1 is SGHTA and CDR2 FQGNSA. The CDR3 is 15 residues long. CDR3 amino acids: CASSFLSRVGYGYTF. DNA of the CDR3: TGTGCCAGCAGCTTTCTCTCACGGGTGGGCTATGGCTACACCTTC.

This clonotype was recorded many times. V usage is TRBV11-2 and J usage is TRBJ2-2, with D unclear. The CDR3 runs to 13 residues. V was trimmed by 5 bases and J by 1 base, leaving 5 bases between them. The germline CDR1 and CDR2 sequences are SGHAT and FQNNGV. CDR3 nucleotide sequence: TGTGCCAGCAGCATGATGAACACCGGGGAGCTGTTTTTT. Its translation is CASSMMNTGELFF.

This clonotype was counted many times. The chain joins TRBV5-1 to TRBJ2-7; D is uncertain. This CDR3 contains 13 residues. Trimming removed 6 bases at V and 3 bases at J, with 13 bases between. Per the germline V gene, CDR1 is SGHRS and CDR2 is YFSETQ. CDR3: CASKRTENYEQYF. CDR3 DNA: TGCGCCAGCAAAAGGACGGAGAACTACGAGCAGTACTTC.

This clonotype was detected once. Germline and junction disagree at one end, which may indicate a read error. This chain links TRBV7-9 with TRBJ1-5, with D possibly TRBD1 on 6 matching bases. Germline CDR1 SEHNR, CDR2 FQNEAQ (reference sequence). The CDR3 has 17 residues. The CDR3 sequence: CASKRASQIQETGNLYF. The CDR3 DNA sequence: TGTGCCAGCAAGAGGGCCTCACAGATCCAAGAGACAGGCAATCTGTATTTT.

The chain employs TRBV6-5 and TRBJ2-5, with a weak D call TRBD2 (5 bases). The CDR3 covers 17 residues. The V end was cut by 0 bases, the J end by 7 bases, with 21 bases between. Germline V gene data show CDR1 as MNHEY and CDR2 as SVGAGI. CDR3 amino acids: CASSYSPPGSPKGTQYF. Written as DNA, the CDR3 is TGTGCCAGCAGTTACTCCCCTCCGGGGTCCCCAAAGGGGACCCAGTACTTC.

The chain has TRBV25-1 and TRBJ2-5, with D tentatively TRBD1 (7 bases). V lost 2 bases and J 0 bases, leaving 16 bases between the germline ends. The length of the CDR3 is 17 residues. Looked up from germline, CDR1 is MGHDK and CDR2 is SYGVNS. As DNA, the CDR3 is TGTGCCAGCAGTGAAATGGGGCGGGACAGAGACCAAGAGACCCAGTACTTC. Its protein product is CASSEMGRDRDQETQYF.

With regard to this clonotype: This may be a read error, as it is one base from a much larger clone. The chain joins TRBV2 to TRBJ2-7; D possibly matches TRBD1 or TRBD2 (5 bases each). Germline V gives CDR1 SNHLY, CDR2 FYNNEI. The CDR3 consists of 15 residues. The CDR3, as DNA: TGTGTCAGCAGCGAGATGCCGGGACCTTTATACGAGCAGTACTTC. Its translation: CVSSEMPGPLYEQYF. Using reference TRBV2 and TRBJ2-7 for the parts outside the CDR3, the full variable domain is EPEVTQTPSHQVTQMGQEVILRCVPISNHLYFYWYRQILGQKVEFLVSFYNNEISEKSEIFDDQFSVERPDGSNFTLKIRSTKLEDSAMYFCVSSEMPGPLYEQYFGPGTRLTVT.

This clonotype was picked up a small number of times. V and J are TRBV7-2 and TRBJ1-5; 10 bases are shared with TRBD1. This CDR3 comprises 16 residues. The ends lost 5 bases at V and 9 bases at J; junction bases unmatched: 13. CDR1 is SGHTA, CDR2 FQGNSA, per germline. The CDR3 is CASSVQGQGPGWPQHF. In DNA form, the CDR3 reads TGTGCCAGCAGCGTCCAGGGACAGGGGCCTGGATGGCCCCAGCATTTT.

At least ten counts were recorded for this clonotype. The rearrangement joins TRBV7-2 to TRBJ2-5; a possible D gene is TRBD1 (5 bases). V dropped 5 bases and J dropped 2 bases, with 15 bases sitting between them. Germline V gene lookup returns CDR1 SGHTA and CDR2 FQGNSA. This CDR3 comprises 15 residues. CDR3 in amino acids: CASSADRGVQETQYF. CDR3 coding DNA: TGTGCCAGCAGCGCCGACAGAGGAGTTCAAGAGACCCAGTACTTC.